These T cell receptor beta chains were read from a single sample in a study of early stage breast cancer tumors. Sequencing was performed with immunoSEQ multiplex PCR; in TCRdb, only in-frame clones are kept and a portion is missing. The table includes around 78,000 clones, roughly 80% detected once. Sequencing was carried out using blood. The receptors originated from a person aged 55 to 70 with breast cancer. Each CDR3 is given without its conserved first and last residue. Fields, in order: V gene, J gene, CDR3 protein.

>TRBV6-5|TRBJ2-1
ASSYSMGGTGNEQF
>TRBV9|TRBJ2-2
ASSINSAITGELF
>TRBV5-1|TRBJ2-3
ATAPESGTNTDTQY
>TRBV9|TRBJ2-1
ASSGSGDSYNEQF
>TRBV2|TRBJ1-4
ASSDIAATDEKLF
>TRBV18|TRBJ2-7
ASSPIEGVKGSEQY
>TRBV25-1|TRBJ2-4
ASGKIHAKNIQY
>TRBV4-3|TRBJ2-3
ASSPSLAGITDTQY
>TRBV7-9|TRBJ1-1
ASSLGQGRKNTEAF
>TRBV7-8|TRBJ2-2
ASSLARLAGGPLAGELF
>TRBV5-1|TRBJ2-5
ASNEGTPPGTQY
>TRBV2|TRBJ1-5
ASRADYRSNQPQH
>TRBV19|TRBJ2-1
ASSIDLGSGRYNEQF
>TRBV9|TRBJ2-5
ASSVDRGAGQETQY
>TRBV19|TRBJ2-4
ASSTPRDRELAGGLCIQY
>TRBV7-3|TRBJ2-2
ASSSSPTGTDTGELF
>TRBV5-6|TRBJ2-2
ASSYRRGGELF
>TRBV7-9|TRBJ2-5
ASSLVTGETQY
>TRBV18|TRBJ2-7
ASSPKGGFSYEQY
>TRBV6-4|TRBJ2-3
ASSESSGGADTQY
>TRBV7-9|TRBJ2-7
ASGAGGAYEQY
>TRBV5-4|TRBJ1-1
ASSWGAAKNTEAF
>TRBV30|TRBJ2-5
AWSVRGLAETQY
>TRBV2|TRBJ2-7
ASGGVGSYEQY
>TRBV5-1|TRBJ1-1
ASSLEVPLGTEAF
>TRBV5-5|TRBJ2-7
ASSLAGGPDEQY
>TRBV7-2|TRBJ2-1
ASRPPVNGEQF
>TRBV5-5|TRBJ2-7
ASSLIEGGEQY
>TRBV19|TRBJ2-5
ASSGGVAGGEETQY
>TRBV27|TRBJ1-2
ASTQRGGLDYGYT
>TRBV7-9|TRBJ1-4
ASSSQQNVNEKLF
>TRBV7-9|TRBJ2-7
ASSLVGDSYEQY
>TRBV5-1|TRBJ2-1
ASKAGGSYNEQF
>TRBV6-5|TRBJ1-1
ASRDGGNAF
>TRBV18|TRBJ2-7
ASSGANAYEQY
>TRBV19|TRBJ2-1
ASSMVTSGEQF
>TRBV5-6|TRBJ1-3
ASSSTGSSGNTIY
>TRBV11-2|TRBJ2-1
ASSLSGNSYNEQF
>TRBV6-1|TRBJ2-7
ASSVDGWLEQY
>TRBV19|TRBJ2-6
ASRHIGTALVGANVLT
>TRBV4-1|TRBJ1-2
ASSQEDRVYSGYT
>TRBV7-3|TRBJ2-5
ASSLDTQETQY
>TRBV7-2|TRBJ2-3
ASSSSAGGTQY
>TRBV4-1|TRBJ2-7
ASSQEGGQGAYEQY
>TRBV28|TRBJ1-5
ASRSTGVNQPQH
>TRBV30|TRBJ1-1
AWSWEGNTEAF
>TRBV5-1|TRBJ2-1
ASSLGLAGVFYNEQF
>TRBV10-3|TRBJ1-2
AISEGAEGYT
>TRBV28|TRBJ2-3
ASSSFSSSTDTQY
>TRBV7-2|TRBJ2-1
ASSPRSGMSYNEQF
>TRBV5-1|TRBJ2-1
ASSPGSWGNEQF
>TRBV4-1|TRBJ2-1
ASSRQGTVNEQF
>TRBV7-3|TRBJ2-3
ASSRTGYTDTQY
>TRBV5-4|TRBJ2-7
ASSPELAGGFEQY
>TRBV29-1|TRBJ2-7
SVGRTGSSYEQY